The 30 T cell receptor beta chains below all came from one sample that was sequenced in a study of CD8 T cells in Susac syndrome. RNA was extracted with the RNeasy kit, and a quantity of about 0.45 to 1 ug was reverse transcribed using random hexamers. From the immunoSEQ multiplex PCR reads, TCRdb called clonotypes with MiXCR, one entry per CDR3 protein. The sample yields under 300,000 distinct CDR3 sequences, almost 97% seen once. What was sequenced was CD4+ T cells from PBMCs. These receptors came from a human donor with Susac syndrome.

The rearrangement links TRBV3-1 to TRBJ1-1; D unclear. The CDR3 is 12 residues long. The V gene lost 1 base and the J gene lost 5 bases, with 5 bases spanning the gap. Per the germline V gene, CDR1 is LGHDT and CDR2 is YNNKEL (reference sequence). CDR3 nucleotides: TGTGCCAGCAGCCAAGTTGAAACTGAAGCTTTCTTT. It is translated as CASSQVETEAFF.

CDR3 sequence: CASSQDGVRALMGYGYTF. As DNA, the CDR3 is TGTGCCAGCAGCCAAGATGGAGTCAGAGCGCTAATGGGCTATGGCTACACCTTC. The genes are TRBV14 and TRBJ1-2, with D unresolved. V gave up 0 bases and J gave up 4 bases, with 21 bases separating them. CDR3 size: 18 residues. From germline, CDR1 is SGHDN and CDR2 FVKESK.

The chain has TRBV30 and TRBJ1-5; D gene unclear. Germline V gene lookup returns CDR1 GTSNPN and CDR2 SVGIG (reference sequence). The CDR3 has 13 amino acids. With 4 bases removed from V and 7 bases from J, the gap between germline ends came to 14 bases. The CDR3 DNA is TGTGCCTGGATGAGGGAGGCAGGCCAGCCCCAGCATTTT. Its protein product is CAWMREAGQPQHF.

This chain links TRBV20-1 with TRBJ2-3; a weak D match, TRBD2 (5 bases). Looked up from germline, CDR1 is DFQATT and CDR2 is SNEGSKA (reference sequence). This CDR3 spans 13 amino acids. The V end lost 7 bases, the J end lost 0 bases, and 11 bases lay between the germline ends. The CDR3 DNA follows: TGCAGTGTCGCAGCGGATAGCACAGATACGCAGTATTTT. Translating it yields CSVAADSTDTQYF.

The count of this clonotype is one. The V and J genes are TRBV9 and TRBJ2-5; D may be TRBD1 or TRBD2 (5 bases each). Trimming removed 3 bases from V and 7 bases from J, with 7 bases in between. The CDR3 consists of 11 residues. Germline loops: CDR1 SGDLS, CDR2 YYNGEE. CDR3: CASSGGATQYF. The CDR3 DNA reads TGTGCCAGCAGCGGAGGGGCGACCCAGTACTTC.

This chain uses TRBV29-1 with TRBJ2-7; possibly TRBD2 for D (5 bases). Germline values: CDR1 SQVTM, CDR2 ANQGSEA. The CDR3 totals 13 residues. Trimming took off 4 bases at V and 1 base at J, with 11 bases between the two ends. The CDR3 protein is CSVGPSSSYEQYF. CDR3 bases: TGCAGCGTTGGGCCTAGCTCATCCTACGAGCAGTACTTC.

The CDR3: CSADPRTGHITGANVLTF. The CDR3 nucleotides read TGCAGTGCTGACCCGAGGACAGGTCACATTACTGGGGCCAACGTCCTGACTTTC. The rearrangement uses TRBV20-1 and TRBJ2-6, with 7 bases that match TRBD1. CDR1 is DFQATT and CDR2 is SNEGSKA in the germline V gene (reference sequence). This CDR3 region has 18 residues. The J segment lost 2 bases and the V segment lost 5 bases, leaving 15 bases of the junction unmatched.

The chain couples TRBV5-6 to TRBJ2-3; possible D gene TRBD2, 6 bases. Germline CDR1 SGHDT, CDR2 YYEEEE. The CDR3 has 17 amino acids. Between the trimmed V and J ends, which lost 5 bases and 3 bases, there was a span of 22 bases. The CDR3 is CASSFGLGGELTDTQYF. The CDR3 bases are TGTGCCAGCAGTTTCGGGCTAGGCGGGGAATTGACAGATACGCAGTATTTT.

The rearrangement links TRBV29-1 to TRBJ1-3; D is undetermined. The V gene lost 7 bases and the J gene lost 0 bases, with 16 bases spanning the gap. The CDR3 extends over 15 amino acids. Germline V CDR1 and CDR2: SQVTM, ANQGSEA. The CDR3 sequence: CSAKPPGSSGNTIYF. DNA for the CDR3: TGCAGCGCAAAACCACCCGGGAGCTCTGGAAACACCATATATTTT.

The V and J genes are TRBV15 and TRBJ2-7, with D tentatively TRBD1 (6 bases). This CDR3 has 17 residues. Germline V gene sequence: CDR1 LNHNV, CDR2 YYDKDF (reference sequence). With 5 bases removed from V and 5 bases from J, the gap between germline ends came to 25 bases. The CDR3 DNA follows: TGTGCCACCAGCTCCGGGACACTATCCTTATCCGCGGACGAGCAGTACTTC. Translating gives CATSSGTLSLSADEQYF.

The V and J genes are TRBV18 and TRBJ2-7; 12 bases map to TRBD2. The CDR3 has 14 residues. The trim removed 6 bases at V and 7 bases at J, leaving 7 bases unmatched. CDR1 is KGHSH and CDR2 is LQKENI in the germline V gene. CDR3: CASSPTSGGVEQYF. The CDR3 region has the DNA TGTGCCAGCTCTCCGACTAGCGGGGGAGTTGAGCAGTACTTC.

CDR3 loop: CASSGTSGTDTQYF. CDR3 DNA: TGTGCCAGCAGTGGGACTAGCGGCACAGATACGCAGTATTTT. This sequence joins TRBV12-3 or TRBV12-4 and TRBJ2-3; TRBD2 matches at 10 bases. CDR3 length: 14 residues. V lost 5 bases to trimming and J lost 1 base; unmatched junction nucleotides: 0.

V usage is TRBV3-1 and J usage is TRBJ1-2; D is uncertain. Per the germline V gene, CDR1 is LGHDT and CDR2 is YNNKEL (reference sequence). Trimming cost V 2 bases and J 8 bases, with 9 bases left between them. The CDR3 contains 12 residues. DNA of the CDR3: TGTGCCAGCAGCCAATTGGGTAGAGGCTACACCTTC. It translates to CASSQLGRGYTF.

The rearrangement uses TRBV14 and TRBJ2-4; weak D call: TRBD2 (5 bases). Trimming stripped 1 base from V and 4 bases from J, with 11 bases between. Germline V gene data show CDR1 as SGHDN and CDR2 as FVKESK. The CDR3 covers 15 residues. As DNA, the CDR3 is TGTGCCAGCAGCCAAGCGAGGGAGATGAAAAACATTCAGTACTTC. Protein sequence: CASSQAREMKNIQYF.

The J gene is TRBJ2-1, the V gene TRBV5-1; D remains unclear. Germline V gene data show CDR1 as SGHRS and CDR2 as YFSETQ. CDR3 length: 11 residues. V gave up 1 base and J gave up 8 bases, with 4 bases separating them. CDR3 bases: TGCGCCAGCAGCTTGTCCCATGAGCAGTTCTTC. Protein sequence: CASSLSHEQFF.

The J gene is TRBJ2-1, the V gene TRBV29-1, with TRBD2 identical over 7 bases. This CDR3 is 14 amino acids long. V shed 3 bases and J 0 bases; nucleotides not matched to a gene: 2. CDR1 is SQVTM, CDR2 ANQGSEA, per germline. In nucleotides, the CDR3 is TGCAGCGTTGAGGGGGGGTCCTCCTACAATGAGCAGTTCTTC. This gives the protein CSVEGGSSYNEQFF.

CDR3 nucleotides: TGCAGCGGTGGGACCTCTGGAAACACCATATATTTT. Its translation: CSGGTSGNTIYF. The chain carries TRBV29-1 and TRBJ1-3, with D tentatively TRBD1 (5 bases). Looked up from germline, CDR1 is SQVTM and CDR2 is ANQGSEA. There are 12 residues in the CDR3. V lost 7 bases and J lost 0, with 7 bases in between. The whole variable domain, filled in from reference TRBV29-1 and TRBJ1-3, reads SAVISQKPSRDICQRGTSLTIQCQVDSQVTMMFWYRQQPGQSLTLIATANQGSEATYESGFVIDKFPISRPNLTFSTLTVSNMSPEDSSIYLCSGGTSGNTIYFGEGSWLTVV.

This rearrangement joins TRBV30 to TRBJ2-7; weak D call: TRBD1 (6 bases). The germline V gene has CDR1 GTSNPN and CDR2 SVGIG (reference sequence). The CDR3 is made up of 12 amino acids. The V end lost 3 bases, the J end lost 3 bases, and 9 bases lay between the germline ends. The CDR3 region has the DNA TGTGCCTGGAGGCAGGGGAGCTACGAGCAGTACTTC. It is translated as CAWRQGSYEQYF.

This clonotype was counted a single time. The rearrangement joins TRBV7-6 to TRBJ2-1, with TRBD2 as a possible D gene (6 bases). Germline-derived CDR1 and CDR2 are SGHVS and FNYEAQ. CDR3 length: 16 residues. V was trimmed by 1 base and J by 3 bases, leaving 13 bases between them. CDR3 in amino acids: CASSLGIAANYNEQFF. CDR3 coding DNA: TGTGCCAGCAGCTTAGGTATAGCGGCCAACTACAATGAGCAGTTCTTC.

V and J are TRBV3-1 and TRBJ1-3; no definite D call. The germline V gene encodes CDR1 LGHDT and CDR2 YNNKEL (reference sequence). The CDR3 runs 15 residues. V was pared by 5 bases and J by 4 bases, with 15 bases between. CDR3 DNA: TGTGCCAGCAGCTCGAGGAGGGCGTCCGGAAACACCATATATTTT. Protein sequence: CASSSRRASGNTIYF.

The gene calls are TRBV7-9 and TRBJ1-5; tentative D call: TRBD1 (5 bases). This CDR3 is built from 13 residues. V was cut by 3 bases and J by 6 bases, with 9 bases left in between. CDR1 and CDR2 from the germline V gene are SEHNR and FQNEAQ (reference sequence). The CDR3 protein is CASSLIGGQPQHF. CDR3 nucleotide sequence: TGTGCCAGCAGCTTGATCGGGGGTCAGCCCCAGCATTTT.

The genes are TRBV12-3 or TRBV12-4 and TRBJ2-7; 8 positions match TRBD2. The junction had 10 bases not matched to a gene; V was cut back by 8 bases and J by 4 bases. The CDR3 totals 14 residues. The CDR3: CASQRAGDGYEQYF. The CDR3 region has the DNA TGTGCCAGCCAGAGAGCGGGAGATGGGTACGAGCAGTACTTC.

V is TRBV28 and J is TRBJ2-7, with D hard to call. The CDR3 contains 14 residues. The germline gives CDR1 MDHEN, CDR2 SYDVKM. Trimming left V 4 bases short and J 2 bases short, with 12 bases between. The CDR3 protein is CASSSHVKTYEQYF. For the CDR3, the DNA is TGTGCCAGCAGTTCCCACGTCAAAACCTACGAGCAGTACTTC.

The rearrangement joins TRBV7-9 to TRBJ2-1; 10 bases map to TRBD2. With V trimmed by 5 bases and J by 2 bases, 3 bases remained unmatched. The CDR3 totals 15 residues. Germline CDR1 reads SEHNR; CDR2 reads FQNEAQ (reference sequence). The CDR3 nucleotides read TGTGCCAGCAGCATTACTAGCGGGGCCTACAATGAGCAGTTCTTC. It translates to CASSITSGAYNEQFF.

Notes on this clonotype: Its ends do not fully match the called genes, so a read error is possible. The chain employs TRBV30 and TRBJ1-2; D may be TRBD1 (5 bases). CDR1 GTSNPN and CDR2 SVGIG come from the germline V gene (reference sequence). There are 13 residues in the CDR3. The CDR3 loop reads CARRGLSFSGYTF. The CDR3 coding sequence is TGTGCCCGGAGGGGCCTTTCTTTTAGTGGCTACACCTTC.

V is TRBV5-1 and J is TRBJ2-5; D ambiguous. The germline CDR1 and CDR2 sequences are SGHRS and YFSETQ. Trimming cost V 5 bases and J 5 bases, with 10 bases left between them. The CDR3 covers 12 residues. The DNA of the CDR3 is TGCGCCAGCAGTTCCCCCTTTGAGACCCAGTACTTC. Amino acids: CASSSPFETQYF.

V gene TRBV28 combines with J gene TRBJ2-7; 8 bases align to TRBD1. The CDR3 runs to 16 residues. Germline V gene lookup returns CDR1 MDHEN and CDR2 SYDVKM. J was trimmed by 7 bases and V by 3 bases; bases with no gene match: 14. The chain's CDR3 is CASSFGGNRGFWEQYF. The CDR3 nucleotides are TGTGCCAGCAGTTTCGGCGGGAACAGGGGGTTTTGGGAGCAGTACTTC.

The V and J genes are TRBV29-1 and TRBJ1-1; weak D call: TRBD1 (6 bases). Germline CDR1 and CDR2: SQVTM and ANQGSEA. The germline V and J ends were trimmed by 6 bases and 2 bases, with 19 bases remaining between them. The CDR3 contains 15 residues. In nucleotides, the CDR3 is TGCAGCGTCTCGTTGAGGGGGAGGATAAACACTGAAGCTTTCTTT. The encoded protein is CSVSLRGRINTEAFF.

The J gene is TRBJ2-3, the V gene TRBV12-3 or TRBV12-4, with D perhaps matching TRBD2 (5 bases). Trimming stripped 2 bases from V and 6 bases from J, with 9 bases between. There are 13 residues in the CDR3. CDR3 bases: TGTGCCAGCAGTTTACGGGGTGTGGATACGCAGTATTTT. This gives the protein CASSLRGVDTQYF.

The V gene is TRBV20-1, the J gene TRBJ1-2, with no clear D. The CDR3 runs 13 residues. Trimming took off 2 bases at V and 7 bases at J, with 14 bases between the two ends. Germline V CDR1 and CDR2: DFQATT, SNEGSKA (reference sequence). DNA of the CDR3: TGCAGTGCTAGACCACCAAACCCCCTTGGCTACACCTTC. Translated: CSARPPNPLGYTF.